A selection of T cell receptor beta chains follows, all from one sample in a study of radiotherapy plus CTLA-4 blockade in lung cancer. Generated by immunoSEQ multiplex PCR, the TCRdb table keeps only in-frame clones and is missing some. The repertoire holds about 97,000 clones, with around 79% as singletons. Sequenced here: peripheral blood, sampled from a patient treated with radiotherapy plus ipilimumab. All receptors come from a human donor with non-small cell lung cancer who had a partial response to radiotherapy plus ipilimumab. Some clones in this sample may be carry-over from other donors' samples. Both conserved end residues are part of each CDR3.

v_gene,CDR3aa
TRBV28,CASSAPTGDYGYTF
TRBV7-2,CASSIQGNTEAFF
TRBV5-8,CASSLTGIESGGYGYTF
TRBV6-5,CASSPGTALSGYTF
TRBV11-3,CASSLMSDSSGNTIYF
TRBV9,CANLLAGVQETQYF
TRBV11-3,CASSKTRVNEQFF
TRBV5-1,CASSFWGAGANTEAFF
TRBV28,CASRGVSSSNTQYF
TRBV4-1,CASSQTSGRAVYEQYF
TRBV12-5,CASAPGQGISPLHF
TRBV7-3,CASSLIQSGSTGELFF
TRBV7-9,CASSLDFQPQHF
TRBV4-2,CASSQDLLNTEAFF
TRBV5-1,CASSLAGVAHEQFF
TRBV19,CASSILPSPAGNTIYF
TRBV4-2,CASSQDLRANQPQHF
TRBV29-1,CSVRLAVSTDTQYF
TRBV6-5,CASRGTGAYEQYF
TRBV28,CASRPRGAGAPQHF
TRBV18,CASSPGATYKETQYF
TRBV7-9,CASSLAISGGEQFF
TRBV9,CASSFGLAAEQFF
TRBV10-3,CATGDRAGLRETQYF
TRBV18,CASSLGQGHQPQHF
TRBV4-1,CASSLQGTANTEAFF
TRBV1,CTGSHWGPSRDPMFPTEAFF
TRBV10-1,CASRKDRDDTGELFF
TRBV19,CASSIGTTGGYTEAFF
TRBV9,CASSVVGHTEAFF
TRBV11-3,CASSPRPTSIQETQYF
TRBV19,CASSWGDSNQPQHF
TRBV5-1,CASSLSTGSNSPLHF